This TCR beta chain was sequenced for a study of T cells in Graves' hyperthyroidism and ophthalmopathy. At the level of the study: At initial diagnosis, before any treatment had begun, peripheral blood was obtained.

This clonotype was counted at least ten times. Its antigen is undetermined. Using RNA transcripts as the source, TCR beta CDR3 regions were amplified. HTBI primers were the set used in a first-round RT-PCR of the TCR CDR3. One entry per CDR3 protein results from TCRdb running MiXCR on the multiplex PCR reads. This table holds about 600,000 distinct CDR3 sequences, roughly 16% found once. Study-level findings and limits: Peripheral blood also featured most of the thyroid clonotypes expanded above 0.001.

The germline V gene encodes CDR1 DFQATT and CDR2 SNEGSKA (reference sequence). V was clipped by 0 bases and J by 7 bases, with 6 bases between them. The CDR3 is made up of 11 amino acids. The rearrangement uses TRBV20-1 and TRBJ1-1, with D unresolved. The material sequenced was blood. The clonotype comes from a woman in her thirties or forties with Graves' ophthalmopathy. In DNA form, the CDR3 reads TGCAGTGCTAGAGAGGCAAGTGAAGCTTTCTTT. Amino acid sequence: CSAREASEAFF.